This T cell receptor (beta chain) was recovered during a study of immune evolution from preneoplasia to lung adenocarcinoma. Measured with immunoSEQ multiplex PCR; TCRdb has only the in-frame clones, and not every one. The data hold 30,000 to 45,000 clones, with roughly four fifths observed a single time. The V gene lost 6 bases and the J gene lost 7 bases, with 12 bases spanning the gap. Germline values: CDR1 MNHEY, CDR2 SVGAGI. This CDR3 has 12 amino acids. Sequencing used FFPE invasive lung adenocarcinoma tissue. This sequence joins TRBV6-5 and TRBJ1-2; no definite D call. The receptor was derived from a person between 60 and 70 years old with lung adenocarcinoma. The CDR3 here is CASRPGWGGYTF. CDR3 in DNA: TGTGCCAGCAGGCCTGGTTGGGGTGGCTACACCTTC.